The rows below give T cell receptor beta chains drawn from one sample of a study of OX40 agonist ivuxolimab in advanced cancers. Using immunoSEQ multiplex PCR, the repertoire was profiled, and TCRdb retains in-frame clones only, with some absent. The sample consists of 25,000 to 35,000 clones, about 74% of them appearing once. Sequences were derived from CD4+ or CD8+ T cells sorted from blood, sampled in a trial of the OX40 agonist ivuxolimab. Every receptor here comes from an adult with an advanced solid tumor such as melanoma, head and neck, liver or kidney cancer. The CDR3 runs from the conserved cysteine through the conserved F or W. The D gene is left open where the match is weak. Clone size is shown for a subset of rows, as once, few, many or a class of expanded clone.

cdr3_aa cdr3_nt j_call v_call clone_size d_call
CASSRGLSGGADTQYF TGTGCCAGCAGCCGGGGTCTGAGCGGGGGGGCTGATACGCAGTATTTT TRBJ2-3 TRBV7-8 . TRBD2
CASSLESWVRDGYTF TGTGCCAGCAGCTTGGAGTCCTGGGTTCGCGATGGCTACACCTTC TRBJ1-2 TRBV4-2 few .
CASSLRALADYGYTF TGTGCCAGCAGCCTCCGGGCCTTGGCGGACTATGGCTACACCTTC TRBJ1-2 TRBV7-9 few .
CASSFPGQQPEAFF TGTGCCAGCAGCTTCCCGGGACAGCAACCTGAAGCTTTCTTT TRBJ1-1 TRBV7-9 . TRBD1
CASSVAFGGTTNEKLFF TGTGCCAGCAGTGTAGCGTTCGGGGGGACAACTAATGAAAAACTGTTTTTT TRBJ1-4 TRBV6-1 medium-sized .
CASSLRVTGELFF TGTGCCAGCAGCTTAAGGGTCACCGGGGAGCTGTTTTTT TRBJ2-2 TRBV7-7 few .
CASSPSGTAYNYGYTF TGCGCCAGCAGCCCGTCCGGGACAGCTTATAACTATGGCTACACCTTC TRBJ1-2 TRBV4-1 . TRBD1
CASSQGARSYGYTF TGTGCCAGCAGCCAGGGGGCGCGGTCCTATGGCTACACCTTC TRBJ1-2 TRBV6-6 . TRBD1
CASSLGTTGYTEAFF TGTGCCAGCAGCTTGGGAACGACAGGGTACACTGAAGCTTTCTTT TRBJ1-1 TRBV5-6 . TRBD1
CASSLDADYEQYF TGTGCCAGCAGCTTAGATGCAGACTACGAGCAGTACTTC TRBJ2-7 TRBV11-3 . .
CASSFSAGGFDEQFF TGCGCCAGCAGCTTTTCGGCGGGGGGGTTCGATGAGCAGTTCTTC TRBJ2-1 TRBV5-1 . TRBD2
CASRDRGQAGNTIYF TGTGCCAGCAGGGACAGGGGGCAGGCTGGAAACACCATATATTTT TRBJ1-3 TRBV6-5 . TRBD1
CAWSEGLLHTDTQYF TGTGCCTGGAGCGAGGGCCTACTCCACACAGATACGCAGTATTTT TRBJ2-3 TRBV30 few .
CASSSGVSPLHF TGTGCCAGCAGCTCGGGGGTTTCACCCCTCCACTTT TRBJ1-6 TRBV11-2 medium-sized .